These 24 T cell receptor beta chains were sequenced from one sample in a study of blood T cell repertoires in COVID-19. Using immunoSEQ multiplex PCR, the repertoire was profiled, and TCRdb retains in-frame clones only, with some absent. The data hold fewer than 400,000 clones, with 85% observed a single time. The sample was peripheral blood. These receptors came from a woman aged 18-29 years with acute or convalescent COVID-19.

The chain has TRBV5-4 and TRBJ2-3; TRBD2 agrees at 11 bases. V was clipped by 0 bases and J by 2 bases; unmatched bases: 2. In germline, CDR1 is SGHNT, CDR2 YYREEE (reference sequence). The CDR3 consists of 16 residues. The chain's CDR3 is CASSLGLAGLTDTQYF. The CDR3 DNA is TGTGCCAGCAGCTTGGGACTAGCGGGACTCACAGATACGCAGTATTTT.

The chain joins TRBV5-1 to TRBJ2-2; a weak D match, TRBD1 (6 bases). The CDR3 is 17 residues long. The germline V gene encodes CDR1 SGHRS and CDR2 YFSETQ. Trimming took off 5 bases at V and 3 bases at J, with 20 bases between the two ends. The CDR3 loop reads CASRKAQGVLDTGELFF. In nucleotides, the CDR3 is TGCGCCAGCAGGAAGGCACAGGGAGTTTTGGACACCGGGGAGCTGTTTTTT.

CDR3 DNA: TGTGCCAGCAGCGCCAGAGGGGGCGGGCTTAATTTAAGGGGCGAGCAGTACTTC. This sequence encodes CASSARGGGLNLRGEQYF. The rearrangement joins TRBV7-2 to TRBJ2-7; 7 bases align to TRBD1. This CDR3 has 18 residues. CDR1 is SGHTA, CDR2 FQGNSA, per germline. Trimming took 5 bases from V and 6 from J; bases not matched to a gene: 22.

This sequence joins TRBV19 and TRBJ1-1, with D possibly TRBD1 on 5 matching bases. The germline V gene encodes CDR1 LNHDA and CDR2 SQIVND (reference sequence). This CDR3 comprises 14 residues. The ends were cut back, 4 bases at V and 0 bases at J, with 9 bases in the middle. CDR3 sequence (DNA): TGTGCCAGTAGTACGAAACAGGTGAACACTGAAGCTTTCTTT. Translating it yields CASSTKQVNTEAFF.

The rearrangement joins TRBV2 to TRBJ1-1; 9 nucleotides match TRBD1. Trimming at V came to 3 bases and at J to 5 bases, leaving 10 bases not matched to a gene. Germline values: CDR1 SNHLY, CDR2 FYNNEI. CDR3 length: 16 amino acids. CDR3 bases: TGTGCCAGCAGTGATCCCAACAGGGGGCGCGATACTGAAGCTTTCTTT. Translated: CASSDPNRGRDTEAFF. Using reference TRBV2 and TRBJ1-1 for the parts outside the CDR3, the full variable domain is EPEVTQTPSHQVTQMGQEVILRCVPISNHLYFYWYRQILGQKVEFLVSFYNNEISEKSEIFDDQFSVERPDGSNFTLKIRSTKLEDSAMYFCASSDPNRGRDTEAFFGQGTRLTVV.

The V call is TRBV27, the J call TRBJ1-2; D unclear. V lost 8 bases and J 4 bases, leaving 17 bases between the germline ends. This CDR3 is 14 amino acids long. Per the germline V gene, CDR1 is MNHEY and CDR2 is SMNVEV (reference sequence). In DNA form, the CDR3 reads TGTGCCAGCCGAGAGGAGGGAGGGAGCTATGGCTACACCTTC. Translated: CASREEGGSYGYTF.

Of note for this clone: The junction departs from germline at one end; a sequencing error may be responsible. The chain recombines TRBV2 with TRBJ2-1; no firm D call. The CDR3 length is 13 residues. The germline gives CDR1 SNHLY, CDR2 FYNNEI. The CDR3 spells CASSEGPGGEQFF. In DNA, the CDR3 is TGTGCCAGCAGCGAAGGACCGGGTGGTGAGCAGTTCTTC. The entire variable domain, with the rest obtained from reference TRBV2 and TRBJ2-1, is as follows: EPEVTQTPSHQVTQMGQEVILRCVPISNHLYFYWYRQILGQKVEFLVSFYNNEISEKSEIFDDQFSVERPDGSNFTLKIRSTKLEDSAMYFCASSEGPGGEQFFGPGTRLTVL.

The rearrangement joins TRBV29-1 to TRBJ1-3; 9 bases line up with TRBD1. V gave up 6 bases and J gave up 6 bases; unmatched junction bases: 6. CDR3 length equals 13 residues. Germline CDR1 and CDR2: SQVTM and ANQGSEA. The CDR3 region is CSVATGGENTIYF. The CDR3 coding sequence is TGCAGCGTAGCTACAGGGGGCGAAAACACCATATATTTT.

The chain couples TRBV19 to TRBJ1-5; D perhaps matches TRBD1 (6 bases). Trimming pared 5 bases from V and 6 bases from J, leaving 20 bases between. CDR1 LNHDA and CDR2 SQIVND come from the germline V gene (reference sequence). The CDR3 runs 16 residues. The CDR3 spells CASSLGLQGLGQPQHF. CDR3 DNA: TGTGCCAGTAGTTTGGGCCTACAGGGTCTCGGTCAGCCCCAGCATTTT.

The V call is TRBV5-1, the J call TRBJ1-2, with a tentative D call TRBD1 (6 bases). The CDR3 has 14 residues. Germline assignment: CDR1 SGHRS and CDR2 YFSETQ. The ends were cut back, 2 bases at V and 1 base at J, with 9 bases in the middle. The CDR3 coding sequence is TGCGCCAGCAGCTTCGGACAGATTAACTATGGCTACACCTTC. As protein: CASSFGQINYGYTF.

The chain employs TRBV19 and TRBJ2-5, with D possibly TRBD1 on 6 matching bases. From germline, CDR1 is LNHDA and CDR2 SQIVND (reference sequence). The ends were cut back, 4 bases at V and 3 bases at J, with 9 bases in the middle. The CDR3 spans 13 residues. The chain's CDR3 is CASSKDRKETQYF. Here the CDR3 DNA reads TGTGCCAGTAGTAAGGACAGAAAAGAGACCCAGTACTTC. Full variable domain (remainder filled in from reference TRBV19 and TRBJ2-5): DGGITQSPKYLFRKEGQNVTLSCEQNLNHDAMYWYRQDPGQGLRLIYYSQIVNDFQKGDIAEGYSVSREKKESFPLTVTSAQKNPTAFYLCASSKDRKETQYFGPGTRLLVL.

This clone was observed a single time. The chain employs TRBV7-3 and TRBJ2-7; 7 nucleotides match TRBD2. V trimming: 5 bases; J trimming: 6 bases; junction bases outside the gene matches: 7. The CDR3 loop spans 13 amino acids. Germline V gene lookup returns CDR1 SGHTA and CDR2 FQGTGA. The CDR3 sequence: CASSPGEGREQYF. The DNA of the CDR3 is TGTGCCAGCAGCCCCGGGGAGGGGCGCGAGCAGTACTTC.

The chain recombines TRBV30 with TRBJ1-1, with D unclear. Trimming left V 2 bases short and J 1 base short, with 11 bases between. This CDR3 is built from 14 residues. Per germline, CDR1 GTSNPN and CDR2 SVGIG (reference sequence). CDR3 coding DNA: TGTGCCTGGAGTCGGGAGGGCGGGAACACTGAAGCTTTCTTT. Encoded protein: CAWSREGGNTEAFF.

The genes are TRBV16 and TRBJ1-2; tentatively, D is TRBD1 (6 bases). CDR1 is KGHSY, CDR2 FQNENV, per germline. V lost 4 bases and J 2 bases, leaving 17 bases between the germline ends. This CDR3 region has 16 residues. The CDR3 DNA reads as TGTGCCAGCAGCCCCCATCCAGGGGACAACAACTATGGCTACACCTTC. This gives the protein CASSPHPGDNNYGYTF.

The CDR3 coding sequence is TGTGCCAGCAGCTTAGTGGCCGGACTACAAGAGACCCAGTACTTC. This gives the protein CASSLVAGLQETQYF. The chain joins TRBV7-9 to TRBJ2-5; tentatively, D is TRBD2 (6 bases). The CDR3 loop spans 15 amino acids. Trimming stripped 1 base from V and 2 bases from J, with 11 bases between. Per the germline V gene, CDR1 is SEHNR and CDR2 is FQNEAQ (reference sequence). The entire variable domain, with the rest obtained from reference TRBV7-9 and TRBJ2-5, is as follows: DTGVSQNPRHKITKRGQNVTFRCDPISEHNRLYWYRQTLGQGPEFLTYFQNEAQLEKSRLLSDRFSAERPKGSFSTLEIQRTEQGDSAMYLCASSLVAGLQETQYFGPGTRLLVL.

CDR3 nucleotides: TGTGCCAGCAGCTTATCGGGGGTGGGAGGCACTGAAGCTTTCTTT. It is translated as CASSLSGVGGTEAFF. The chain has TRBV7-3 and TRBJ1-1; a possible D gene is TRBD1 (5 bases). From germline, CDR1 is SGHTA and CDR2 FQGTGA. CDR3 length: 15 residues. Trimming took off 2 bases at V and 4 bases at J, with 14 bases between the two ends.

The chain uses TRBV29-1 and TRBJ1-1, with unresolved D. V lost 5 bases and J 1 base, leaving 5 bases between the germline ends. CDR1 is SQVTM, CDR2 ANQGSEA, per germline. This CDR3 comprises 11 residues. The CDR3 spells CSVNRNTEAFF. The CDR3 bases are TGCAGCGTTAACAGGAACACTGAAGCTTTCTTT.

The CDR3 sequence: CASTATGAGYQPQHF. The CDR3 DNA sequence: TGTGCCAGTACCGCGACAGGGGCAGGATATCAGCCCCAGCATTTT. The chain uses TRBV19 and TRBJ1-5; TRBD1 agrees at 8 bases. The CDR3 consists of 15 residues. Germline CDR1 and CDR2: LNHDA and SQIVND (reference sequence). The trim removed 7 bases at V and 5 bases at J, leaving 10 bases unmatched.

The chain combines TRBV30 with TRBJ1-1, with 9 bases matching TRBD1. The V gene end was trimmed by 7 bases and the J gene end by 7 bases; junction bases not matched to a gene: 7. Germline assignment: CDR1 GTSNPN and CDR2 SVGIG (reference sequence). The CDR3 runs to 12 residues. CDR3 loop: CAFTTGGVEAFF. The CDR3 DNA is TGTGCCTTTACGACAGGGGGAGTTGAAGCTTTCTTT.

This chain uses TRBV9 with TRBJ2-2, with D perhaps matching TRBD2 (7 bases). CDR3 length equals 16 residues. V was trimmed by 1 base and J by 0 bases, leaving 10 bases between them. Germline assignment: CDR1 SGDLS and CDR2 YYNGEE. The CDR3 is CASSVREGANTGELFF. The DNA of the CDR3 is TGTGCCAGCAGCGTAAGGGAGGGGGCGAACACCGGGGAGCTGTTTTTT.

The genes are TRBV5-1 and TRBJ2-3; 15 bases align to TRBD2. The CDR3 covers 18 residues. V trimming: 4 bases; J trimming: 2 bases; junction bases outside the gene matches: 8. CDR1 SGHRS and CDR2 YFSETQ come from the germline V gene. DNA for the CDR3: TGCGCCAGCAGCATCTCCGGGACTAGCGGGGGGACCACAGATACGCAGTATTTT. Translating gives CASSISGTSGGTTDTQYF.

V gene TRBV23-1 combines with J gene TRBJ2-1, with 7 bases aligning to TRBD2. TRBV23-1 is filed as an ORF, its function uncertain. The ends lost 3 bases at V and 5 bases at J; junction bases unmatched: 16. This CDR3 spans 18 amino acids. The CDR3 loop is CASSHSDLGSGSDNEQFF. Here the CDR3 DNA reads TGCGCCAGCAGTCATTCCGACTTAGGTAGCGGGTCGGACAATGAGCAGTTCTTC.

J is TRBJ2-7 and V is TRBV7-2; TRBD2 aligns across 12 bases. CDR1 is SGHTA, CDR2 FQGNSA, per germline. The CDR3 covers 17 residues. V was pared by 0 bases and J by 2 bases, with 5 bases of the junction left unmatched. The CDR3 region is CASSLAASGGGTYEQYF. CDR3 DNA sequence: TGTGCCAGCAGCTTAGCCGCTAGCGGGGGGGGCACCTACGAGCAGTACTTC. Full variable domain (missing parts from reference TRBV7-2 and TRBJ2-7): GAGVSQSPSNKVTEKGKDVELRCDPISGHTALYWYRQSLGQGLEFLIYFQGNSAPDKSGLPSDRFSAERTGGSVSTLTIQRTQQEDSAVYLCASSLAASGGGTYEQYFGPGTRLTVT.

This chain's CDR3 is CASSVSGRELFF. CDR3 DNA sequence: TGTGCCAGCAGTGTCAGTGGCAGGGAGCTGTTTTTT. The rearrangement links TRBV25-1 to TRBJ2-2; no reliable D call. CDR1 and CDR2 from the germline V gene are MGHDK and SYGVNS. This CDR3 spans 12 amino acids. Trimming left V 4 bases short and J 9 bases short, with 9 bases between.